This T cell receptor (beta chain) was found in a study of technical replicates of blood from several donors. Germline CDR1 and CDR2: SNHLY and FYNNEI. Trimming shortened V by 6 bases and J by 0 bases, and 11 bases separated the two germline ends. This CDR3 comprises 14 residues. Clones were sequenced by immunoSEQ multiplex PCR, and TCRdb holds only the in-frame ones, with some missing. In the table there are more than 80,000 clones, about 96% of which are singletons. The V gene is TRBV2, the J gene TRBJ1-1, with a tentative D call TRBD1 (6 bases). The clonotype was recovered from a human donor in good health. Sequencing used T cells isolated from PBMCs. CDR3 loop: CASRGGQMNTEAFF. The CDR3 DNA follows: TGTGCCAGCAGGGGCGGACAGATGAACACTGAAGCTTTCTTT.